The rows below give T cell receptor beta chains drawn from one sample of a study of T cells in Graves' hyperthyroidism and ophthalmopathy. A single record per CDR3 protein comes from TCRdb applying MiXCR to the multiplex PCR reads. The profile shows more than 250,000 distinct CDR3 sequences, roughly 15% of them singletons. The sample taken for sequencing was blood. Receptor source: a woman aged 50 to 60 with Graves' hyperthyroidism that later progressed to Graves' ophthalmopathy. The CDR3 runs from the conserved cysteine through the conserved F or W. A D gene is named only where the DNA matches it firmly. Size values are once, few and many counts, or a class for expanded clones, and some rows have none.

D,J,V,size,DNA,CDR3
TRBD1,TRBJ2-3,TRBV7-9,many,TGTGCCAGCAGCCCACAGGGGGGCGTAAGGGATACGCAGTATTTT,CASSPQGGVRDTQYF
NA,TRBJ2-1,TRBV2,many,TGTGCCAGCAGTGAGGTGTCAAGCTCCTACAATGAGCAGTTCTTC,CASSEVSSSYNEQFF
NA,TRBJ1-5,TRBV19,few,TGTGCCAGTAGTTTGACAGAGAATCAGCCCCAGCATTTT,CASSLTENQPQHF
NA,TRBJ2-6,TRBV20-1,few,TGCAGCGGATTCCCGGGCTCTGGGGCCAACGTCCTGACTTTC,CSGFPGSGANVLTF
NA,TRBJ1-2,TRBV30,few,TGTGCCTGGAGTCCCAGGACTGGCTACACCTTC,CAWSPRTGYTF
TRBD1,TRBJ2-3,TRBV20-1,many,TGCAGTGTCCCGGACAGGGGGGGCACAGATACGCAGTATTTT,CSVPDRGGTDTQYF
NA,TRBJ1-5,TRBV11-2,many,TGTGCCAGCAGCTTAGTGGGGATGGATCAGCCCCAGCATTTT,CASSLVGMDQPQHF
NA,TRBJ1-1,TRBV3-1,NA,TGTGCCAGCAGCCATCCCGGGCAGAACACTGAAGCTTTCTTT,CASSHPGQNTEAFF
TRBD1,TRBJ2-5,TRBV7-9,many,TGTGCCAGCAGCTCGGGACAGAGCCAAGAGACCCAGTACTTC,CASSSGQSQETQYF
TRBD2,TRBJ2-7,TRBV12-3/TRBV12-4,many,TGTGCCAGCAGCCAGCGGGGCGGTGGCTACGAGCAGTACTTC,CASSQRGGGYEQYF
NA,TRBJ2-5,TRBV6-1,NA,TGTGCCAGCAGTGAATCGGCAGGAGTCCAAGAGACCCAGTACTTC,CASSESAGVQETQYF
NA,TRBJ2-1,TRBV9,NA,TGTGCCAGCAGCACATCCTCGCTTCATTACAATGAGCAGTTCTTC,CASSTSSLHYNEQFF
NA,TRBJ1-4,TRBV2,NA,TGTGCCAGCCAAGGGGGTCGAGGGAAACTGTTTTTT,CASQGGRGKLFF
NA,TRBJ1-3,TRBV20-1,many,TGCAGTGCTAGCCAGGGTCAGGGAAACACCATATATTTT,CSASQGQGNTIYF
TRBD1,TRBJ1-4,TRBV28,NA,TGTGCCAGCAGTGCGATGGGACAGGGGGGGGAAAAACTGTTTTTT,CASSAMGQGGEKLFF
TRBD2,TRBJ2-7,TRBV28,many,TGTGCCAGCAGGACTAGCGGGACCTCAATCTACGAGCAGTACTTC,CASRTSGTSIYEQYF
TRBD2,TRBJ2-2,TRBV3-1,few,TGTGCCAGCAGCCCTCGGACTAGCGGGAGCTCCGGGGAGCTGTTTTTT,CASSPRTSGSSGELFF
NA,TRBJ2-7,TRBV20-1,many,TGCAGTGCTAGAAGTAGCGTTAAATTCTCCAACGAGCAGTACTTC,CSARSSVKFSNEQYF
NA,TRBJ2-2,TRBV5-1,NA,TGCGCCAGCCGCCCGAACACCGGGGAGCTGTTTTTT,CASRPNTGELFF
TRBD2,TRBJ2-2,TRBV10-1,few,TGCGCCAGCAGCAGCGGGAGTGTGACCGGGGAGCTGTTTTTT,CASSSGSVTGELFF
TRBD1,TRBJ1-1,TRBV20-1,few,TGCAGTGCTGAAGTCCCGGGACAGGGGCGAAGCACTGAAGCTTTCTTT,CSAEVPGQGRSTEAFF
TRBD1,TRBJ2-5,TRBV5-1,many,TGCGCCAGCAGCGTCTCAGGGGGCCAGGAGACCCAGTACTTC,CASSVSGGQETQYF
TRBD2,TRBJ2-1,TRBV7-2,NA,TGTGCCAGCAGCTTAGAACTAGCGGGAGGATTAGAGGCGTTCTTC,CASSLELAGGLEAFF
NA,TRBJ2-3,TRBV2,NA,TGTGCCAGCAGTGAAACGACTAGTAATTTT,CASSETTSNF
NA,TRBJ1-5,TRBV12-3/TRBV12-4,many,TGTGCCAGCAGTTTAGGCCGCCGCGGCCTCGGGGGCAATCAGCCCCAGCATTTT,CASSLGRRGLGGNQPQHF
NA,TRBJ2-7,TRBV20-1,few,TGCAGTGCCCGACCGATGGGGGACGAGCAGTACTTC,CSARPMGDEQYF
TRBD2,TRBJ2-7,TRBV7-9,many,TGTGCCAGCAGCTTAGCGCCGGGGCTAGCGGTCTACGAGCAGTACTTC,CASSLAPGLAVYEQYF
NA,TRBJ1-2,TRBV20-1,few,TGCAGTGCTAGAGATCTAAGACTTAATGGCTACACCTTC,CSARDLRLNGYTF
TRBD2,TRBJ2-7,TRBV2,many,TGTGCCAGCAGTCCCGGGACTAGTTATCGCGAGCAGTACTTC,CASSPGTSYREQYF
TRBD2,TRBJ2-1,TRBV2,many,TGTGCCAGCAGTGAAGTTCCCGTTCTAGCGGGGGTTCCTCAGCAGTTCTTC,CASSEVPVLAGVPQQFF
NA,TRBJ1-1,TRBV20-1,many,TGCAGTGCTACCGATCCAAATCAATGGGGTTCCACTGAAGCTTTCTTT,CSATDPNQWGSTEAFF
TRBD2,TRBJ2-1,TRBV5-1,many,TGCGCCAGCAGCCTCGGGACTAGGAACAATGAGCAGTTCTTC,CASSLGTRNNEQFF
NA,TRBJ2-7,TRBV20-1,NA,TGCAGTGCTAGAGAAGAATTAAGGTCGGACGAGCAGTACTTC,CSAREELRSDEQYF
NA,TRBJ2-7,TRBV2,many,TGTGCCAGCAAGGACACCTTCTACGAGCAGTACTTC,CASKDTFYEQYF
NA,TRBJ2-2,TRBV28,few,TGTGCCAGCAGTACCCCGGACGGGACAAACATCGGGGAGCTGTTTTTT,CASSTPDGTNIGELFF
TRBD2,TRBJ2-1,TRBV28,many,TGTGCCAGCAGTCCTCTAGCGGGAGGGAGAGATTACAATGAGCAGTTCTTC,CASSPLAGGRDYNEQFF
NA,TRBJ2-3,TRBV6-1,many,TGTGCCAGCAGTGATTTTGCGGGAGATACGCAGTATTTT,CASSDFAGDTQYF
TRBD1,TRBJ2-2,TRBV7-3,few,TGTGCCAGCAGGGGACAGGCCCAGGGCGGGGAGCTGTTTTTT,CASRGQAQGGELFF
NA,TRBJ1-5,TRBV6-1,NA,TGTGCCAGCATCCCATGGAACAATCAGCCCCAGCATTTT,CASIPWNNQPQHF
NA,TRBJ1-3,TRBV29-1,few,TGCAGCGTTGAAAAAAATGGAGGAAACACCATATATTTT,CSVEKNGGNTIYF
TRBD1,TRBJ1-2,TRBV4-1,NA,TGCGCCAGCAGCCAAGATCCATCAGGGGGCATGGGGTATGGCTACACCTTC,CASSQDPSGGMGYGYTF
NA,TRBJ2-1,TRBV5-1,many,TGCGCCAGCAGTCTGGGGACGGCTTACAATGAGCAGTTCTTC,CASSLGTAYNEQFF
NA,TRBJ1-1,TRBV20-1,many,TGCAGTGCTGGACGGGGGAAGGAAGAAGCTTTCTTT,CSAGRGKEEAFF
TRBD1,TRBJ2-7,TRBV9,few,TGTGCCAGCAGCGGAGACAGGGGATTTAGCGAGCAGTACTTC,CASSGDRGFSEQYF
NA,TRBJ1-2,TRBV6-1,few,TGTGCCAGCAGGGCGCCGCCCCTTGGCTACACCTTC,CASRAPPLGYTF
NA,TRBJ2-7,TRBV5-5,many,TGTGCCAGCAGCCTGGATTTATATTGGAACTACGAGCAGTACTTC,CASSLDLYWNYEQYF
TRBD2,TRBJ2-1,TRBV20-1,NA,TGCAGTGCCCCCCCCGCTAGCGGGAGGTATGAGCAGTTCTTC,CSAPPASGRYEQFF